The clone carrying this TCR beta chain was seen only a few times. Its antigen is currently unknown. Germline V CDR1 and CDR2: SEHNR, FQNEAQ (reference sequence). Trimming cost V 1 base and J 0 bases, with 12 bases left between them. This CDR3 has 16 amino acids. This sample was taken from a study of identical twins. Study-level findings and limits: Models underestimated TCR alpha sharing (out-of-frame) in monozygotic twins. There were fewer insertions in abundant cord blood beta clonotypes, but memory repertoires showed no such pattern.

A universal primer site was incorporated via template switching, and the cDNA contained unique molecular identifiers. TCRdb passed the 5' RACE reads through MiXCR, listing each CDR3 protein once. The sample records around 530,000 distinct CDR3 sequences, 13% to 15% being singletons. The data also belong to a second study, concerning yellow fever vaccine responses in identical twins.

Sequencing input: CD4+ T cells sorted from blood. This clonotype originated in a woman aged 18-35 years in good health. V and J are TRBV7-9 and TRBJ1-2; D ambiguous. CDR3 DNA sequence: TGTGCCAGCAGCTTAGGAGGAGGTCTAGCTAACTATGGCTACACCTTC. Amino acid sequence: CASSLGGGLANYGYTF.